Reported below is one T cell receptor (beta chain). Its target is unknown. This record comes from a study of CXCR3-negative and CXCR3-positive naive CD8 T cells. Study-wide findings and caveats: Naive CXCR3-negative and CXCR3-positive cells had similar TRBV-TRBJ usage; memory differed. Each naive subset displayed comparably high diversity, whereas memory CD8+ cells displayed much lower diversity. Cryopreservation partially decreased CXCR3 expression, and most assays used fresh PBMCs.

CDR1 is SGHVS and CDR2 is FNYEAQ in the germline V gene. This CDR3 has 16 residues. Each TRB cDNA library was prepared by 5' RACE (with UMI labels). TCRdb reanalyzed the 5' RACE reads and collapses them to one entry per CDR3 protein, without DNA. This sample's table reports 50,000 to 65,000 distinct CDR3 sequences. The receptor was isolated from a human donor in good health. Some clones in this sample may be carry-over from other donors' samples. The V call is TRBV7-6, the J call TRBJ1-1; TCRdb designates TRBD1, a call that cannot be tested without DNA. The sequenced sample consisted of memory CD8+ T cells from blood. CDR3 protein: CASSSGPGGRDTEAFF.